This entry concerns a single T cell receptor (beta chain). What it recognizes is unknown. This specimen comes from a study of T cell repertoires in cytomegalovirus infection. On the study more broadly: The authors relied on CMV epitopes, both recently identified HLA-C-restricted and well-studied HLA-B-restricted. Matching HLA type, along with CMV infection, was indicated by public TCR beta signatures. Study-level findings and limits: Carriage of CMV together with the relevant HLA was identifiable through cumulative public TCR beta family frequency. Across the ex vivo response, the dominant clonotypes were HLA-C-restricted CMV-specific TCR beta clonotypes.

MiXCR, applied by TCRdb to the reads, yields one record per CDR3 protein. Of about 900,000 distinct CDR3 sequences in the sample, around 31% were seen once. From germline, CDR1 is MNHEY and CDR2 SMNVEV (reference sequence). The CDR3 is 15 residues long. Trimming removed 7 bases at V and 4 bases at J, with 17 bases between. The sample here was cultured CD8+ T cells from PBMCs, taken from culture after CMV antigen stimulation. The chain links TRBV27 to TRBJ2-1; no reliable D call. This sequence was found in a human donor in good health (CMV status not recorded). Some clones in this sample may be carry-over from other donors' samples. The CDR3 DNA is TGTGCCAGCAACCCCCTATCGCCCAGTTACAATGAGCAGTTCTTC. Translated: CASNPLSPSYNEQFF.